Following are 30 T cell receptor beta chains from one sample sequenced in a study of blood T cell repertoires in COVID-19. Assay: immunoSEQ multiplex PCR; the TCRdb copy retains only in-frame clones and omits some. The data show approximately 130,000 clones, 80% to 90% seen once. Input material: PBMCs or T cells enriched from blood (not recorded which). Receptors were obtained from a woman between 45 and 60 years old who had recovered from COVID-19.

The gene calls are TRBV30 and TRBJ1-5; D is ambiguous. V was pared by 0 bases and J by 0 bases, with 9 bases between. The CDR3 spans 15 residues. From germline, CDR1 is GTSNPN and CDR2 SVGIG (reference sequence). The CDR3 DNA is TGTGCCTGGAGTGTCTCTGAGTATAGCAATCAGCCCCAGCATTTT. Protein product: CAWSVSEYSNQPQHF.

The gene calls are TRBV11-3 and TRBJ2-7, with TRBD1 matching over 7 bases. Per germline, CDR1 SGHNT and CDR2 YENEEA. The CDR3 is 14 residues long. The J segment lost 3 bases and the V segment lost 6 bases, leaving 8 bases of the junction unmatched. CDR3 sequence reads: CASRLAAGGYEQYF. CDR3 sequence (DNA): TGTGCCAGCAGATTGGCGGCAGGGGGCTACGAGCAGTACTTC.

About this clone itself: An end of the junction does not agree with germline; a read error may underlie this. The chain recombines TRBV6-5 with TRBJ1-5; 7 nucleotides align to TRBD1. Germline lookup yields CDR1 MNHEY and CDR2 SVGAGI. The CDR3 loop spans 14 amino acids. The CDR3 protein is CASSYRQGNQPQHF. Written as DNA, the CDR3 is TGTGCCAGCAGTTACCGACAGGGCAACCAGCCCCAGCATTTT.

The gene calls are TRBV10-3 and TRBJ1-1; the match to TRBD1 covers 8 bases. Trimming at V came to 10 bases and at J to 0 bases, leaving 7 bases not matched to a gene. CDR1 and CDR2 from the germline V gene are ENHRY and SYGVKD. The CDR3 extends over 14 amino acids. In DNA form, the CDR3 reads TGTGCCACCAAACAGGGGGACATGAACACTGAAGCTTTCTTT. Its translation: CATKQGDMNTEAFF.

The J gene is TRBJ1-1, the V gene TRBV6-5, with 8 bases lining up with TRBD1. The V segment lost 2 bases and the J segment 5 bases; nucleotides outside the gene matches: 10. The CDR3 covers 16 residues. Germline CDR1 reads MNHEY; CDR2 reads SVGAGI. The CDR3: CASSYNPGQGFTEAFF. In DNA, the CDR3 is TGTGCCAGCAGTTACAATCCCGGACAGGGATTTACTGAAGCTTTCTTT.

Turning to this clone: Mismatch with germline at one junction end may stem from a read error. The J gene is TRBJ2-3, the V gene TRBV4-2, with 12 bases matching TRBD2. There are 16 residues in the CDR3. Germline V gene lookup returns CDR1 LGHNA and CDR2 YNFKEQ. The CDR3 nucleotides are TGTGCCAGTAGCCCTGGGGGACTAGCGGGCGCAGATACGCAGTATTTT. As protein: CASSPGGLAGADTQYF.

The rearrangement joins TRBV10-2 to TRBJ2-3; D perhaps matches TRBD2 (6 bases). This CDR3 is built from 13 residues. V gave up 8 bases and J gave up 6 bases, with 15 bases separating them. The germline gives CDR1 WSHSY, CDR2 SAAADI. The CDR3 sequence: CASFSRGSDTQYF. CDR3 DNA: TGCGCCAGCTTCTCTCGGGGGTCCGATACGCAGTATTTT.

This clone has only a few counts. This chain's CDR3 is CASSLGDSGEQYF. The CDR3 bases are TGCGCCAGCAGCCTGGGGGACAGTGGCGAGCAGTACTTC. The chain uses TRBV5-1 and TRBJ2-7; 7 bases are a match to TRBD1. The CDR3 runs 13 residues. The germline gives CDR1 SGHRS, CDR2 YFSETQ. V shed 4 bases, J shed 6 bases, and the junction held 7 bases outside the gene matches. The full variable domain, with the rest looked up from reference TRBV5-1 and TRBJ2-7, is KAGVTQTPRYLIKTRGQQVTLSCSPISGHRSVSWYQQTPGQGLQFLFEYFSETQRNKGNFPGRFSGRQFSNSRSEMNVSTLELGDSALYLCASSLGDSGEQYFGPGTRLTVT.

This rearrangement joins TRBV5-1 to TRBJ2-5; unclear D gene. The CDR3 runs 14 residues. The V end was cut by 0 bases, the J end by 2 bases, with 8 bases between. CDR1 is SGHRS, CDR2 YFSETQ, per germline. This chain's CDR3 is CASSLAGRQETQYF. CDR3 DNA: TGCGCCAGCAGCTTGGCAGGCAGGCAAGAGACCCAGTACTTC. Combining the CDR3 with reference TRBV5-1 and TRBJ2-5 gives the whole variable domain KAGVTQTPRYLIKTRGQQVTLSCSPISGHRSVSWYQQTPGQGLQFLFEYFSETQRNKGNFPGRFSGRQFSNSRSEMNVSTLELGDSALYLCASSLAGRQETQYFGPGTRLLVL.

The chain has TRBV11-2 and TRBJ1-3; 8 bases match TRBD1. The germline V gene encodes CDR1 SGHAT and CDR2 FQNNGV. V was clipped by 6 bases and J by 3 bases; unmatched bases: 4. The CDR3 sequence is 14 residues long. The CDR3 nucleotides read TGTGCCAGCAGAAATACAGGGGGTGGAAACACCATATATTTT. The encoded protein is CASRNTGGGNTIYF.

The J gene is TRBJ2-7, the V gene TRBV28, with 9 nucleotides matching TRBD2. CDR3 length: 17 amino acids. The germline V gene has CDR1 MDHEN and CDR2 SYDVKM. The V and J ends lost 6 bases and 3 bases, in that order; junction bases with no gene match: 15. The CDR3 here is CASSSGLARGWYYEQYF. In DNA form, the CDR3 reads TGTGCCAGCAGCTCCGGACTAGCGAGGGGGTGGTACTACGAGCAGTACTTC.

The chain is built from TRBV19 and TRBJ1-5; 7 positions agree with TRBD1. With V trimmed by 1 base and J by 0 bases, 3 bases remained unmatched. Germline CDR1 reads LNHDA; CDR2 reads SQIVND (reference sequence). CDR3 length equals 16 residues. The CDR3 nucleotides are TGTGCCAGTAGTATAGGGACAGGCAATAGCAATCAGCCCCAGCATTTT. This sequence encodes CASSIGTGNSNQPQHF.

This clone was counted once. The V gene is TRBV7-2, the J gene TRBJ2-7, with D hard to call. Germline CDR1 is SGHTA and CDR2 is FQGNSA. V was cut by 1 base and J by 3 bases, with 13 bases left in between. The CDR3 loop spans 15 amino acids. The CDR3 here is CASSLDSTLYYEQYF. CDR3 bases: TGTGCCAGCAGCTTAGACAGCACCTTATACTACGAGCAGTACTTC.

The chain carries TRBV21-1 and TRBJ2-3; TRBD2, the table's D call, lacks a check against the DNA. TRBV21-1 is a pseudogene. The CDR3 contains 15 residues. The CDR3 DNA sequence: TGTGCCAGCAGCCAACTAGGAGTTCCCGCAGATACGCAGTATTTT. This gives the protein CASSQLGVPADTQYF.

The J gene is TRBJ1-5, the V gene TRBV19, with TRBD1 as a possible D gene (5 bases). The germline V gene encodes CDR1 LNHDA and CDR2 SQIVND (reference sequence). Trimming shortened V by 6 bases and J by 7 bases, and 16 bases separated the two germline ends. CDR3 size: 14 residues. This chain's CDR3 is CASRSTGWGQPQHF. The CDR3 DNA follows: TGTGCCAGTAGGAGCACAGGTTGGGGCCAGCCCCAGCATTTT.

The chain combines TRBV3-1 (or the pseudogene TRBV3-2) with TRBJ1-5, with no clear D. The V end lost 1 base, the J end lost 6 bases, and 10 bases lay between the germline ends. The V gene's germline CDR1 is LGHDT and CDR2 YNNKEL (reference sequence). The CDR3 loop spans 14 amino acids. CDR3 nucleotide sequence: TGTGCCAGCAGCCAAGGTGGGGAGGGTCAGCCCCAGCATTTT. As protein: CASSQGGEGQPQHF.

The J gene is TRBJ1-5, the V gene TRBV28; D is uncertain. CDR1 and CDR2 from the germline V gene are MDHEN and SYDVKM. V was cut by 2 bases and J by 0 bases, with 5 bases left in between. The CDR3 consists of 14 residues. The CDR3 region is CASSLVLSNQPQHF. The CDR3 nucleotides read TGTGCCAGCAGTTTAGTACTTAGCAATCAGCCCCAGCATTTT.

The chain combines TRBV3-1 (or the pseudogene TRBV3-2) with TRBJ2-2; 9 bases map to TRBD2. V lost 8 bases to trimming and J lost 5 bases; unmatched junction nucleotides: 12. This CDR3 spans 16 amino acids. Germline CDR1 is LGHDT and CDR2 is YNNKEL (reference sequence). CDR3 DNA sequence: TGTGCCAGCCACCCCGCGGGGGGGCTGGGGACCGGGGAGCTGTTTTTT. It yields the protein CASHPAGGLGTGELFF.

The chain recombines TRBV2 with TRBJ2-5; D may be TRBD2 (6 bases). The CDR3 sequence is 15 residues long. V was cut by 2 bases and J by 0 bases, with 10 bases left in between. CDR1 and CDR2 from the germline V gene are SNHLY and FYNNEI. In DNA, the CDR3 is TGTGCCAGCAGTGAAAGACGGGGGAACCAAGAGACCCAGTACTTC. Encoded protein: CASSERRGNQETQYF.

To note about this clone: One junction end does not reproduce the germline sequence, and a read error may be involved. This chain uses TRBV2 with TRBJ2-4; 11 bases line up with TRBD2. The CDR3 consists of 11 residues. Germline CDR1 reads SNHLY; CDR2 reads FYNNEI. In nucleotides, the CDR3 is TGTGCCAGCAACCTAGCGGGGGGCTTACACTTC. This encodes CASNLAGGLHF.

Points on this clone: This sample includes further DNA sequences coding for the same CDR3. This chain connects TRBV7-3 to TRBJ2-7, with TRBD1 matching over 9 bases. Germline V gene lookup returns CDR1 SGHTA and CDR2 FQGTGA. J lost 1 base, V lost 5 bases, and 3 bases had no gene match. The CDR3 totals 14 residues. CDR3 region: CASSPGTGSYEQYF. The CDR3 region has the DNA TGTGCCAGCAGCCCCGGGACAGGGTCCTACGAGCAGTACTTC. Full variable domain (missing parts from reference TRBV7-3 and TRBJ2-7): GAGVSQTPSNKVTEKGKYVELRCDPISGHTALYWYRQSLGQGPEFLIYFQGTGAADDSGLPNDRFFAVRPEGSVSTLKIQRTERGDSAVYLCASSPGTGSYEQYFGPGTRLTVT.

The chain links TRBV10-1 to TRBJ1-1; maybe TRBD1 (6 bases). Germline CDR1 WNHNN, CDR2 SYGVQD (reference sequence). This CDR3 is 13 amino acids long. V was pared by 3 bases and J by 4 bases, with 9 bases between. CDR3: CASSDGRGTEAFF. The CDR3 coding sequence is TGCGCCAGCAGTGACGGCAGGGGCACTGAAGCTTTCTTT.

V gene TRBV19 combines with J gene TRBJ2-7; D call uncertain. The CDR3 is made up of 13 amino acids. Trimming removed 3 bases at V and 6 bases at J, with 12 bases between. Germline V CDR1 and CDR2: LNHDA, SQIVND (reference sequence). Written as DNA, the CDR3 is TGTGCCAGTAGTATTTCTCCCCGGTTCGAGCAGTACTTC. Its translation is CASSISPRFEQYF.

Regarding this clone: An end of the junction differs from the germline gene, which may be a read error. V and J are TRBV7-7 and TRBJ2-1; 8 nucleotides align to TRBD2. The CDR3 spans 16 residues. CDR1 and CDR2 from the germline V gene are SSHAT and FNYEAQ (reference sequence). CDR3 nucleotide sequence: TGTGCTAGCAGCTTATCCTCCGGGGGGGCCTTCAATGAGCAGTTCTTC. Protein product: CASSLSSGGAFNEQFF. The whole variable domain, remainder taken from reference TRBV7-7 and TRBJ2-1, is GAGVSQSPRYKVTKRGQDVTLRCDPISSHATLYWYQQALGQGPEFLTYFNYEAQPDKSGLPSDRFSAERPEGSISTLTIQRTEQRDSAMYRCASSLSSGGAFNEQFFGPGTRLTVL.

This chain joins TRBV9 and TRBJ2-3, with D unresolved. The V gene lost 0 bases and the J gene lost 1 base, with 9 bases spanning the gap. Per germline, CDR1 SGDLS and CDR2 YYNGEE. This CDR3 contains 15 residues. The CDR3 sequence: CASSVGGRGTDTQYF. CDR3 coding DNA: TGTGCCAGCAGCGTAGGAGGTCGGGGCACAGATACGCAGTATTTT.

V is TRBV29-1 and J is TRBJ1-1, with TRBD1 as a possible D gene (6 bases). V dropped 5 bases and J dropped 1 base, with 11 bases sitting between them. The CDR3 runs to 13 residues. Germline CDR1 reads SQVTM; CDR2 reads ANQGSEA. The CDR3, as DNA: TGCAGCGTTCAGGGGTCCCAGAACACTGAAGCTTTCTTT. It specifies CSVQGSQNTEAFF.

This chain connects TRBV18 to TRBJ1-3; 7 positions agree with TRBD1. The CDR3 sequence is 16 residues long. CDR1 is KGHSH and CDR2 is LQKENI in the germline V gene. V lost 6 bases, J lost 0 bases, and 8 bases stayed unmatched. CDR3 protein: CASSAGTASSGNTIYF. The CDR3 DNA follows: TGTGCCAGCTCGGCCGGGACAGCGAGCTCTGGAAACACCATATATTTT.

The chain joins TRBV7-9 to TRBJ2-5; the match to TRBD2 covers 10 bases. The CDR3 spans 15 residues. V shed 5 bases, J shed 2 bases, and the junction held 5 bases outside the gene matches. The V gene's germline CDR1 is SEHNR and CDR2 FQNEAQ (reference sequence). As DNA, the CDR3 is TGTGCCAGCAGCCCGCCACTAGCGGGACAAGAGACCCAGTACTTC. Encoded protein: CASSPPLAGQETQYF.

This clone was counted only a few times. The V and J genes are TRBV5-1 and TRBJ1-1; TRBD1 matches 8 bases. Germline V CDR1 and CDR2: SGHRS, YFSETQ. V was clipped by 4 bases and J by 3 bases; unmatched bases: 11. There are 16 residues in the CDR3. CDR3 nucleotides: TGCGCCAGCAGCGTCTATTCGACAGGGGTGGACACTGAAGCTTTCTTT. Amino acids: CASSVYSTGVDTEAFF.

The genes are TRBV6-5 and TRBJ1-5; D possibly corresponds to TRBD1 (5 bases). The CDR3 is 14 residues long. Per the germline V gene, CDR1 is MNHEY and CDR2 is SVGAGI. The V gene lost 3 bases and the J gene lost 7 bases, with 13 bases spanning the gap. CDR3 coding DNA: TGTGCCAGCAGTTATGGGGCAGGGATCCAGCCCCAGCATTTT. Translated: CASSYGAGIQPQHF.